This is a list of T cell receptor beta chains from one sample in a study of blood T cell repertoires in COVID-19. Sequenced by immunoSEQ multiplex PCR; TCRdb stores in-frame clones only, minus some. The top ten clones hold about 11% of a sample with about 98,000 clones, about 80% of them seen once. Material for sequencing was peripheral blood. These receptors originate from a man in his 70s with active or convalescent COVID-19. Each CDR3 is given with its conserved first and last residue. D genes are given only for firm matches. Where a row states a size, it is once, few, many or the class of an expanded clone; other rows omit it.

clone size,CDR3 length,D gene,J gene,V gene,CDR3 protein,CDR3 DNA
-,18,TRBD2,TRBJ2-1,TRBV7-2,CASSWTLLVAGGSNEQFF,TGTGCCAGCAGCTGGACCCTCCTAGTAGCGGGGGGATCCAATGAGCAGTTCTTC
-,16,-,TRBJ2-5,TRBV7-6,CASSLSPTGSKETQYF,TGTGCCAGCAGCTTATCTCCGACAGGTAGTAAAGAGACCCAGTACTTC
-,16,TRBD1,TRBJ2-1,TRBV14,CASSQDRDSSYNEQFF,TGTGCCAGCAGCCAAGATCGGGACAGCTCCTACAATGAGCAGTTCTTC
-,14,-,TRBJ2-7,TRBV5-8,CASSFADLTYEQYF,TGTGCCAGCAGCTTTGCAGACTTAACCTACGAGCAGTACTTC
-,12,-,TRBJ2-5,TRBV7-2,CASSPGWETQYF,TGTGCCAGCAGTCCGGGTTGGGAGACCCAGTACTTC
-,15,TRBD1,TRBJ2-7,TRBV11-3,CASSLDHSVFPGQHF,TGTGCCAGCAGCTTAGATCATTCGGTATTCCCGGGACAGCACTTC
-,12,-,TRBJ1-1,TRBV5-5,CASSNSFRGAFF,TGTGCCAGCAGCAACTCTTTCAGGGGAGCTTTCTTT
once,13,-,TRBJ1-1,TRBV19,CASSIRGNTEAFF,TGTGCCAGTAGTATCCGAGGGAACACTGAAGCTTTCTTT
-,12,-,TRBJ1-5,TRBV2,CASREHNQPQHF,TGTGCCAGCAGAGAGCACAATCAGCCCCAGCATTTT
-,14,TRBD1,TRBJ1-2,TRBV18,CASSPPGTAYGYTF,TGTGCCAGCTCACCACCCGGGACAGCCTATGGCTACACCTTC
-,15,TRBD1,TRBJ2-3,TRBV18,CASSPGTGGTDTQYF,TGTGCCAGCTCACCCGGGACAGGGGGGACAGATACGCAGTATTTT
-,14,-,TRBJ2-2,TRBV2,CASIGGVLTGELFF,TGTGCCAGCATAGGAGGGGTCCTCACCGGGGAGCTGTTTTTT
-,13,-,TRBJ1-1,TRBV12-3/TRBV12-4,CASSSQENTEAFF,TGTGCCAGCAGTTCCCAGGAGAACACTGAAGCTTTCTTT
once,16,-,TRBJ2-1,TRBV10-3,CAISESSPFPYNEQFF,TGTGCCATCAGTGAGTCGAGCCCCTTCCCCTACAATGAGCAGTTCTTC
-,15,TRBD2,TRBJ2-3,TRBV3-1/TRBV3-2,CASSQETSGSDTQYF,TGTGCCAGCAGCCAAGAGACTAGCGGATCAGATACGCAGTATTTT
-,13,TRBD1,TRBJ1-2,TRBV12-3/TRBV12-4,CASSLEGGGGYTF,TGTGCCAGCAGTTTAGAAGGGGGCGGTGGCTACACCTTC
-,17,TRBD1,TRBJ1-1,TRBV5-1,CASSLGPWGQGATEAFF,TGCGCCAGCAGCTTGGGACCCTGGGGACAGGGGGCAACTGAAGCTTTCTTT
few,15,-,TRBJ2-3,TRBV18,CASSPPQQGGDTQYF,TGTGCCAGCTCACCACCGCAGCAGGGTGGGGATACGCAGTATTTT
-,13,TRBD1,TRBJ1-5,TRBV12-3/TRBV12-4,CASSTGGLRPQHF,TGTGCCAGCAGTACAGGGGGCCTTCGGCCTCAGCATTTT
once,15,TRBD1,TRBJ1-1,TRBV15,CATSRPGGWDTEAFF,TGTGCCACCAGCAGGCCAGGGGGCTGGGACACTGAAGCTTTCTTT
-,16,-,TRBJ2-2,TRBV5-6,CASRSSGPASTGELFF,TGTGCCAGCAGATCATCGGGTCCAGCATCCACCGGGGAGCTGTTTTTT
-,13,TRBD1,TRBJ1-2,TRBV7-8,CASSQDRGSGYTF,TGTGCCAGCAGCCAAGACAGGGGGAGTGGCTACACCTTC
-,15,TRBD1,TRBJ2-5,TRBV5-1,CASSLAGQGPETQYF,TGCGCCAGCAGCTTAGCAGGACAGGGGCCAGAGACCCAGTACTTC
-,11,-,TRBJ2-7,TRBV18,CASSPTGEQYF,TGTGCCAGCTCACCAACGGGCGAGCAGTACTTC
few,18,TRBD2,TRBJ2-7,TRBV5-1,CASSLGPPLAGSSYEQYF,TGCGCCAGCAGCTTGGGCCCCCCCCTAGCGGGGAGCTCCTACGAGCAGTACTTC
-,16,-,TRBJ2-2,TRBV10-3,CAISQGAGVNTGELFF,TGTGCCATCAGCCAAGGGGCAGGAGTCAACACCGGGGAGCTGTTTTTT
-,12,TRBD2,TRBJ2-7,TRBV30,CAWILTSTQQYF,TGTGCCTGGATCCTGACTAGCACGCAGCAGTACTTC
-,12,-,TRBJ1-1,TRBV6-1,CASSLLRGEAFF,TGTGCCAGCAGCCTCTTACGGGGGGAAGCTTTCTTT
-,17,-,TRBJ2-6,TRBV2,CASRKQEFSSGANVLTF,TGTGCCAGCAGAAAACAGGAGTTTTCCTCTGGGGCCAACGTCCTGACTTTC
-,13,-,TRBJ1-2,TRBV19,CASSIGSHYGYTF,TGTGCCAGTAGTATTGGCAGTCATTATGGCTACACCTTC
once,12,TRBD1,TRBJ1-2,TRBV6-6,CASSITGGGYTF,TGTGCCAGCAGTATTACAGGGGGTGGCTACACCTTC
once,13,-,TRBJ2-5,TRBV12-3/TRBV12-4,CASGQLARETQYF,TGTGCCAGCGGGCAACTAGCCCGTGAGACCCAGTACTTC
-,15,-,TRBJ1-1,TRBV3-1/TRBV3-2,CASSQQGQSGTEAFF,TGTGCCAGCAGCCAACAGGGCCAGTCGGGCACTGAAGCTTTCTTT
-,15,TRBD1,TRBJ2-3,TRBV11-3,CASRRGQRNTDTQYF,TGTGCCAGCAGACGGGGACAGAGGAACACAGATACGCAGTATTTT
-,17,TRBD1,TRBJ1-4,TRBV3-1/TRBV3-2,CASSQDRGQTPNEKLFF,TGTGCCAGCAGCCAAGACAGGGGGCAAACCCCGAATGAAAAACTGTTTTTT
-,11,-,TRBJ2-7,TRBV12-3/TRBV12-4,CAIAGDSEQYF,TGTGCCATCGCCGGGGATAGCGAGCAGTACTTC
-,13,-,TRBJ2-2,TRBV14,CASQVVNTGELFF,TGTGCCAGCCAGGTAGTGAACACCGGGGAGCTGTTTTTT
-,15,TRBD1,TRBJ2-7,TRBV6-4,CASSVYRDRNNEQYF,TGTGCCAGCAGTGTCTACCGGGACAGGAACAACGAGCAGTACTTC
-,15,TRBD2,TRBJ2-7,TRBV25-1,CASSDPGTRAYEQYF,TGTGCCAGCAGTGACCCCGGGACTAGGGCCTACGAGCAGTACTTC
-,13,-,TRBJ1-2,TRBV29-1,CSVDREVRYGYTF,TGCAGCGTTGACCGGGAGGTACGCTATGGCTACACCTTC
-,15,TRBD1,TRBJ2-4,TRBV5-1,CASSLVPGQQNIQYF,TGCGCCAGCAGCTTGGTACCGGGACAGCAAAACATTCAGTACTTC
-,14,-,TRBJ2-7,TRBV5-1,CASSQGQGSYEQYF,TGCGCCAGCAGCCAGGGGCAGGGCTCCTACGAGCAGTACTTC
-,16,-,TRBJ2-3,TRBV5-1,CASSLDPRGSTDTQYF,TGCGCCAGCAGCTTGGACCCCAGGGGTAGCACAGATACGCAGTATTTT
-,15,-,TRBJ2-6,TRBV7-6,CASSPQVSGANVLTF,TGTGCCAGCAGCCCCCAGGTCTCTGGGGCCAACGTCCTGACTTTC
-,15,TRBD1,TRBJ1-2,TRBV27,CASSPGTGGRYGYTF,TGTGCCAGCAGTCCCGGGACAGGGGGGCGTTATGGCTACACCTTC
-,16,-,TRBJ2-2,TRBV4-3,CASSQEGGANTGELFF,TGCGCCAGCAGCCAAGAGGGCGGGGCGAACACCGGGGAGCTGTTTTTT
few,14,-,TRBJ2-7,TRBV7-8,CASSSRQDRYEQYF,TGTGCCAGCAGCTCCAGACAGGACCGGTACGAGCAGTACTTC
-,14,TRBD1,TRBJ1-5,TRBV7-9,CASSLGDSHQPQHF,TGTGCCAGCAGCCTGGGGGACAGCCACCAGCCCCAGCATTTT
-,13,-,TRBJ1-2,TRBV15,CATSRDLEDGLTF,TGTGCCACCAGCAGAGATTTGGAGGACGGCCTCACCTTC
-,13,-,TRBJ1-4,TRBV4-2,CASSHRRDQKLFF,TGTGCCAGCAGCCATAGGAGGGACCAAAAACTGTTTTTT
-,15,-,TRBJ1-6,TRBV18,CASSPRGSGSSPLHF,TGTGCCAGCTCACCACGAGGGTCAGGTAGTTCACCCCTCCACTTT
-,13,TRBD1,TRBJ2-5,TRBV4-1,CASSPRQGETQYF,TGCGCCAGCAGCCCAAGACAGGGAGAGACCCAGTACTTC
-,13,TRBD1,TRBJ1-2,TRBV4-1,CASSPGGAYGYTF,TGCGCCAGCAGCCCAGGGGGCGCCTATGGCTACACCTTC
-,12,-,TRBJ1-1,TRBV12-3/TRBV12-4,CASSRGGDEAFF,TGTGCCAGCAGCCGAGGCGGCGATGAAGCTTTCTTT
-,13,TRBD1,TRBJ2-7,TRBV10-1,CASSEGTGLEQYF,TGCGCCAGCAGTGAGGGGACAGGTCTCGAGCAGTACTTC
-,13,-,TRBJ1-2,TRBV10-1,CASAPDTNYGYTF,TGCGCCAGCGCGCCGGACACAAACTATGGCTACACCTTC
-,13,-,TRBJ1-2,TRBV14,CASSQGRSGGYTF,TGTGCCAGCAGCCAAGGAAGGAGTGGGGGCTACACCTTC